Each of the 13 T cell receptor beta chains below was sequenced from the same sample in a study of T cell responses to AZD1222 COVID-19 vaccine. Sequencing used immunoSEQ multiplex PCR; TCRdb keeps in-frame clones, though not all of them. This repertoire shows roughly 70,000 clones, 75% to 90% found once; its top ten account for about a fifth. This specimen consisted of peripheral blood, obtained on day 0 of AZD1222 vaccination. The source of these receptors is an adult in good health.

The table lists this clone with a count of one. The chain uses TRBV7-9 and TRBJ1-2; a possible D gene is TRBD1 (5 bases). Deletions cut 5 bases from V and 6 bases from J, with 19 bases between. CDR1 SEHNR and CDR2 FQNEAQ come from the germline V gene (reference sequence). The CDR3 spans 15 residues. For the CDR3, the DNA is TGTGCCAGCAGCCTCCAGGGAGGGCCTCTAGATGGCTACACCTTC. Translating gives CASSLQGGPLDGYTF.

The CDR3 protein is CASSGDRGTNEKLFF. The CDR3, as DNA: TGTGCCAGCTCAGGAGACAGGGGAACTAATGAAAAACTGTTTTTT. This chain joins TRBV18 and TRBJ1-4; 8 nucleotides align to TRBD1. CDR1 and CDR2 from the germline V gene are KGHSH and LQKENI. The CDR3 spans 15 residues. Losses at the gene ends were 5 bases for V and 1 base for J; bases not matched to a gene: 3.

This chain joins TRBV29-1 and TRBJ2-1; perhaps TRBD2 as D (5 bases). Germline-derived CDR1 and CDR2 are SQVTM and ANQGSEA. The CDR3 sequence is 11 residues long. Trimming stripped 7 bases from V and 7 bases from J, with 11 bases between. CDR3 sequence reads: CSAHPGNEQFF. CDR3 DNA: TGCAGCGCCCACCCGGGGAATGAGCAGTTCTTC.

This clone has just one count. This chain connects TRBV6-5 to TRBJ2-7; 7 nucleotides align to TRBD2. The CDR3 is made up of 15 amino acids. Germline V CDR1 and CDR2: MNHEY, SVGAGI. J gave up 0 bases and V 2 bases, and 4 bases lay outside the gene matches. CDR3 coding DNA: TGTGCCAGCAGTTACCAGCCTAGCGGCTCCTACGAGCAGTACTTC. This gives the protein CASSYQPSGSYEQYF.

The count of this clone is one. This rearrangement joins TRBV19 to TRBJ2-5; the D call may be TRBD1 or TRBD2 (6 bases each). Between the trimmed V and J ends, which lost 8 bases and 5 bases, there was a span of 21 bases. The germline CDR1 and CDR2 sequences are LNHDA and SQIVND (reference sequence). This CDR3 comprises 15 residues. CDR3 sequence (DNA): TGTGCCAGTCTAATAAGAGGGGGGCTTGGGGAGACCCAGTACTTC. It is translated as CASLIRGGLGETQYF. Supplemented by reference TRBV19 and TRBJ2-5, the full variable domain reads DGGITQSPKYLFRKEGQNVTLSCEQNLNHDAMYWYRQDPGQGLRLIYYSQIVNDFQKGDIAEGYSVSREKKESFPLTVTSAQKNPTAFYLCASLIRGGLGETQYFGPGTRLLVL.

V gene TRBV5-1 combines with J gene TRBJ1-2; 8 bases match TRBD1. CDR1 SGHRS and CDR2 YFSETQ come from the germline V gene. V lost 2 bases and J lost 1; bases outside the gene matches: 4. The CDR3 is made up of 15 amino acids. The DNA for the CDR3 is TGCGCCAGCAGCTTAACAGGGGGAGGTAACTATGGCTACACCTTC. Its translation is CASSLTGGGNYGYTF.

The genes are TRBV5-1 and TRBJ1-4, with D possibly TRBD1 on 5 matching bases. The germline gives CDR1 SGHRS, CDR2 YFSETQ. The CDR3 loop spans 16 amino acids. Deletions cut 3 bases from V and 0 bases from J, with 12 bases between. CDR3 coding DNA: TGCGCCAGCAGCTCCCGGGGACTAGCAACTAATGAAAAACTGTTTTTT. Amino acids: CASSSRGLATNEKLFF.

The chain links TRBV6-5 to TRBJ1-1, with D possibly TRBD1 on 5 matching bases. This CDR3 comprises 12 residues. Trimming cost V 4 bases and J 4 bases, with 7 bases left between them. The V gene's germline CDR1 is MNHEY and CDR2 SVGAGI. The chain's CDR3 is CASSWGGTEAFF. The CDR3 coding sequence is TGTGCCAGCAGTTGGGGGGGCACTGAAGCTTTCTTT.

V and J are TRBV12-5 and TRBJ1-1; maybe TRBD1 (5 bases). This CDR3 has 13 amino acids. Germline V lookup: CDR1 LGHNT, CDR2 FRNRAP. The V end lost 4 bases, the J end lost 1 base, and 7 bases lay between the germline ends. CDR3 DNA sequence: TGTGCTAGTGGTTGGGGACGGAACACTGAAGCTTTCTTT. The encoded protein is CASGWGRNTEAFF. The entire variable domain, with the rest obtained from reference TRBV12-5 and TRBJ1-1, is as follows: DARVTQTPRHKVTEMGQEVTMRCQPILGHNTVFWYRQTMMQGLELLAYFRNRAPLDDSGMPKDRFSAEMPDATLATLKIQPSEPRDSAVYFCASGWGRNTEAFFGQGTRLTVV.

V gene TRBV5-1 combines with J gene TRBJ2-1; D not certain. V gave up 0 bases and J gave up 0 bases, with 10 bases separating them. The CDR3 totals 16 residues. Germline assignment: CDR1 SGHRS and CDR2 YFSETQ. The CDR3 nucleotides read TGCGCCAGCAGCTTGGGGGTGTTTTCCTCCTACAATGAGCAGTTCTTC. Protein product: CASSLGVFSSYNEQFF.

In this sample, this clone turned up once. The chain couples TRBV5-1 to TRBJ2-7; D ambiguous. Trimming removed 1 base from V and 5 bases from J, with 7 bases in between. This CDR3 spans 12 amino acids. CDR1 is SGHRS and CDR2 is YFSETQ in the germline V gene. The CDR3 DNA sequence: TGCGCCAGCAGCTTGACATTCGACGAGCAGTACTTC. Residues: CASSLTFDEQYF.

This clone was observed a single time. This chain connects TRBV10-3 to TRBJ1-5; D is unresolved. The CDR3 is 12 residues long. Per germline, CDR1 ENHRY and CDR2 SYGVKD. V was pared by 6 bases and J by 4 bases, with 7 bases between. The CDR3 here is CAISEINQPQHF. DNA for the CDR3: TGTGCCATCAGCGAGATTAATCAGCCCCAGCATTTT.

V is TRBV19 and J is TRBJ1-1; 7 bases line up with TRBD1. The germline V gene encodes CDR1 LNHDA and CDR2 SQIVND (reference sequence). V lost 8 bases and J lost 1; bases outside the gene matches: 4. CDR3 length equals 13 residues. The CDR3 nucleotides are TGTGCCAGTGCCACAGGGGAGAACACTGAAGCTTTCTTT. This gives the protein CASATGENTEAFF.